The 21 T cell receptor beta chains below come from one sample, sequenced in a study of cytomegalovirus exposure and HLA in healthy donors. Vbeta (60) and Jbeta (13) primers were used in the PCR. The assay was immunoSEQ multiplex PCR, and TCRdb's table has in-frame clones only and misses some. The sample lists 100,000 to 140,000 clones; 70% to 85% were seen once. The sequenced sample was PBMCs. The source of these receptors is a male donor in good health and CMV-seronegative.

This clone has a handful of counts. The rearrangement uses TRBV5-1 and TRBJ2-7, with 11 bases lining up with TRBD1. CDR1 is SGHRS, CDR2 YFSETQ, per germline. CDR3 length: 15 residues. With V trimmed by 3 bases and J by 4 bases, 6 bases remained unmatched. Here the CDR3 reads CASSSPGQGVYEQYF. CDR3 bases: TGCGCCAGCAGCTCCCCGGGACAGGGGGTGTACGAGCAGTACTTC.

This chain joins TRBV5-6 and TRBJ2-3; D may be TRBD2 (5 bases). V dropped 0 bases and J dropped 4 bases, with 9 bases sitting between them. The CDR3 length is 14 residues. Germline CDR1 and CDR2: SGHDT and YYEEEE. The CDR3 protein is CASSLGRLADTQYF. CDR3 in DNA: TGTGCCAGCAGCTTGGGGAGGTTGGCAGATACGCAGTATTTT.

The chain couples TRBV6-6 to TRBJ2-1; 12 bases are a match to TRBD2. There are 15 residues in the CDR3. Germline CDR1 MNHNY, CDR2 SVGAGI (reference sequence). V lost 7 bases to trimming and J lost 4 bases; unmatched junction nucleotides: 5. CDR3 loop: CASNPSGRAYNEQFF. CDR3 in DNA: TGTGCCAGCAATCCTAGCGGGAGGGCTTACAATGAGCAGTTCTTC.

This chain's CDR3 is CSVGRLAGANEQFF. For the CDR3, the DNA is TGCAGCGTTGGACGGCTAGCGGGAGCGAATGAGCAGTTCTTC. The chain links TRBV29-1 to TRBJ2-1, with 10 bases lining up with TRBD2. V lost 4 bases to trimming and J lost 7 bases; unmatched junction nucleotides: 7. This CDR3 spans 14 amino acids. Germline V CDR1 and CDR2: SQVTM, ANQGSEA.

V usage is TRBV2 and J usage is TRBJ2-3; 8 bases are a match to TRBD2. The junction had 8 bases not matched to a gene; V was cut back by 5 bases and J by 4 bases. There are 15 residues in the CDR3. The germline V gene encodes CDR1 SNHLY and CDR2 FYNNEI. The CDR3 is CASSHGRARADTQYF. CDR3 DNA sequence: TGTGCCAGCAGTCACGGGAGGGCCAGGGCAGATACGCAGTATTTT.

The chain employs TRBV27 and TRBJ2-7, with D possibly being TRBD2 (5 bases). The CDR3 contains 10 residues. Between the trimmed V and J ends, which lost 8 bases and 3 bases, there was a span of 5 bases. Germline CDR1 MNHEY, CDR2 SMNVEV (reference sequence). The CDR3 region is CASGGYEQYF. CDR3 coding DNA: TGTGCCAGCGGAGGCTACGAGCAGTACTTC.

A single count supports this clone. The chain combines TRBV28 with TRBJ2-3; 7 nucleotides align to TRBD1. This CDR3 region has 14 residues. Germline values: CDR1 MDHEN, CDR2 SYDVKM. Germline trimming cut 4 bases from V and 3 bases from J; bases unmatched to any gene: 4. The CDR3 reads CASSYRGETDTQYF. The CDR3 DNA follows: TGTGCCAGCAGTTACAGGGGTGAGACAGATACGCAGTATTTT.

Note on this clone: A read error may produce the germline difference seen at one junction end. J is TRBJ2-7 and V is TRBV4-1; 11 nucleotides agree with TRBD2. Per germline, CDR1 MGHRA and CDR2 YSYEKL. This CDR3 is built from 13 residues. The CDR3 reads CASSLRTSGSTHF. CDR3 sequence (DNA): TGCGCCAGCAGCCTACGAACTAGCGGGAGTACACACTTC.

The genes are TRBV5-1 and TRBJ2-1, with 7 positions matching TRBD1. Losses at the gene ends were 6 bases for V and 7 bases for J; bases not matched to a gene: 10. Looked up from germline, CDR1 is SGHRS and CDR2 is YFSETQ. This CDR3 comprises 14 residues. The CDR3 DNA is TGCGCCAGCACCTTCGAGGGGGCGCGAAATGAGCAGTTCTTC. As protein: CASTFEGARNEQFF.

J is TRBJ2-3 and V is TRBV6-4; 9 nucleotides agree with TRBD2. CDR1 and CDR2 (germline): MRHNA, SNTAGT. Trimming at V came to 3 bases and at J to 6 bases, leaving 7 bases not matched to a gene. The CDR3 runs 15 residues. The CDR3 loop is CASSEGSGGPDTQYF. In DNA form, the CDR3 reads TGTGCCAGCAGTGAGGGTAGCGGGGGCCCGGATACGCAGTATTTT.

The V call is TRBV5-1, the J call TRBJ2-5; 9 nucleotides match TRBD2. The CDR3 is made up of 14 amino acids. Trimming removed 4 bases from V and 2 bases from J; junction bases left unmatched: 3. The germline gives CDR1 SGHRS, CDR2 YFSETQ. The CDR3 protein is CASSQTSGQETQYF. Written as DNA, the CDR3 is TGCGCCAGCAGCCAGACTAGCGGACAAGAGACCCAGTACTTC.

J is TRBJ2-3 and V is TRBV7-6, with 9 nucleotides matching TRBD2. CDR1 SGHVS and CDR2 FNYEAQ come from the germline V gene. V lost 2 bases to trimming and J lost 7 bases; unmatched junction nucleotides: 7. This CDR3 spans 15 amino acids. The CDR3 DNA reads TGTGCCAGCAGCTTAATCGGCGGGAGGGGAAATACGCAGTATTTT. Translation gives CASSLIGGRGNTQYF.

The genes are TRBV6-5 and TRBJ1-1, with D maybe TRBD1 (6 bases). Germline V gives CDR1 MNHEY, CDR2 SVGAGI. This CDR3 has 14 amino acids. Trimming removed 5 bases from V and 4 bases from J, with 14 bases in between. The chain's CDR3 is CASSPPGTITEAFF. The CDR3 DNA reads TGTGCCAGCAGTCCCCCGGGGACAATCACTGAAGCTTTCTTT.

This chain joins TRBV2 and TRBJ1-1, with a weak D call TRBD1 (6 bases). This CDR3 region has 15 residues. The germline V gene encodes CDR1 SNHLY and CDR2 FYNNEI. Trimming took off 5 bases at V and 5 bases at J, with 18 bases between the two ends. CDR3: CASSTPGQRGTEAFF. The CDR3 nucleotides are TGTGCCAGCAGTACTCCGGGACAACGAGGAACTGAAGCTTTCTTT.

The J gene is TRBJ2-7, the V gene TRBV9, with TRBD1 matching 8 bases. The germline gives CDR1 SGDLS, CDR2 YYNGEE. Trimming at V came to 4 bases and at J to 6 bases, leaving 15 bases not matched to a gene. CDR3 length: 16 amino acids. The CDR3 spells CASSQDRERRPSEQYF. The CDR3 DNA reads TGTGCCAGCAGCCAGGACAGGGAACGCCGACCCTCCGAGCAGTACTTC.

This rearrangement joins TRBV6-1 to TRBJ1-2; D gene unclear. Germline CDR1 MNHNS, CDR2 SASEGT. CDR3 length equals 13 residues. The V end was cut by 3 bases, the J end by 8 bases, with 13 bases between. DNA of the CDR3: TGTGCCAGCAGTGAGCTAGGCCAACGGGGCTACACCTTC. Its translation: CASSELGQRGYTF.

The rearrangement links TRBV4-1 to TRBJ2-7; TRBD1 matches at 7 bases. Germline lookup yields CDR1 MGHRA and CDR2 YSYEKL. The ends lost 1 base at V and 2 bases at J; junction bases unmatched: 5. This CDR3 has 15 amino acids. The CDR3 bases are TGCGCCAGCAGCCAAGTCCCCGACAGGGCCTACGAGCAGTACTTC. It encodes CASSQVPDRAYEQYF.

The chain employs TRBV14 and TRBJ1-4; no clear D gene. CDR3 length: 16 residues. Per the germline V gene, CDR1 is SGHDN and CDR2 is FVKESK. V lost 1 base, J lost 4 bases, and 13 bases lay in between. CDR3 sequence: CASSQGAGRVNEKLFF. CDR3 nucleotides: TGTGCCAGCAGCCAAGGTGCCGGGAGGGTTAATGAAAAACTGTTTTTT. The entire variable domain, with the rest obtained from reference TRBV14 and TRBJ1-4, is as follows: EAGVTQFPSHSVIEKGQTVTLRCDPISGHDNLYWYRRVMGKEIKFLLHFVKESKQDESGMPNNRFLAERTGGTYSTLKVQPAELEDSGVYFCASSQGAGRVNEKLFFGSGTQLSVL.

The chain couples TRBV6-5 to TRBJ2-7; unclear D gene. V was pared by 2 bases and J by 0 bases, with 11 bases between. The CDR3 loop spans 15 amino acids. Germline V CDR1 and CDR2: MNHEY, SVGAGI. The CDR3 reads CASSYKTVSSYEQYF. Here the CDR3 DNA reads TGTGCCAGCAGTTACAAAACCGTCAGCTCCTACGAGCAGTACTTC.

The chain recombines TRBV30 with TRBJ1-2, with D maybe TRBD1 (6 bases). The CDR3 extends over 13 amino acids. Between the trimmed V and J ends, which lost 3 bases and 4 bases, there was a span of 12 bases. Germline values: CDR1 GTSNPN, CDR2 SVGIG (reference sequence). CDR3 residues: CAWRTGYLYGYTF. For the CDR3, the DNA is TGTGCCTGGAGGACAGGCTATCTCTATGGCTACACCTTC.

The rearrangement uses TRBV7-3 and TRBJ1-1; D gene ambiguous. The CDR3 runs 14 residues. V was cut by 1 base and J by 4 bases, with 10 bases left in between. Germline V gene data show CDR1 as SGHTA and CDR2 as FQGTGA. The CDR3 region is CASSLSGQATEAFF. Here the CDR3 DNA reads TGTGCCAGCAGCTTAAGTGGGCAGGCCACTGAAGCTTTCTTT.